This T cell receptor (beta chain) was captured in a study of blood T cell repertoires in COVID-19. Assay: immunoSEQ multiplex PCR; the TCRdb copy retains only in-frame clones and omits some. This sample yields some 340,000 clones, of which around 80% are seen a single time; around 3% belongs to the top ten. The CDR3 is made up of 14 amino acids. V shed 0 bases and J 7 bases; nucleotides not matched to a gene: 5. Germline CDR1 and CDR2: GTSNPN and SVGIG (reference sequence). The material sequenced was peripheral blood. This receptor was taken from a man younger than 40 with active or convalescent COVID-19. This chain connects TRBV30 to TRBJ1-2, with 10 bases matching TRBD1. Here the CDR3 reads CAWSVRQGAGGYTF. The CDR3 region has the DNA TGTGCCTGGAGTGTACGACAGGGGGCAGGTGGCTACACCTTC. Filled out from reference TRBV30 and TRBJ1-2, the complete variable domain reads SQTIHQWPATLVQPVGSPLSLECTVEGTSNPNLYWYRQAAGRGLQLLFYSVGIGQISSEVPQNLSASRPQDRQFILSSKKLLLSDSGFYLCAWSVRQGAGGYTFGSGTRLTVV.